The rows below give T cell receptor beta chains drawn from one sample of a study of T-cell memory formation after mild COVID-19. TCRdb reprocessed the 5' RACE reads with MiXCR, giving one entry per CDR3 protein. The sample includes 350,000 to 450,000 distinct CDR3 sequences, about 15% seen only once; the top ten take 22%. The sequenced sample was PBMCs or a T cell subset sorted from them (not recorded which). Receptors originate from a man aged 18-30 years who had mild COVID-19 (a few samples of this study predate the infection). Cell type and time point are not known. Both conserved end residues are trimmed from each CDR3. Clone size is given for some rows only: seen once, a few or many times, or a class if the clone is expanded.

V,length,size,J,CDR3
TRBV4-3,14,NA,TRBJ2-3,ASSQGQATSTDTQY
TRBV12-3/TRBV12-4,12,NA,TRBJ2-1,ASSLSERGSDRF
TRBV5-1,12,many,TRBJ2-1,ASTPADRINEQF
TRBV10-3,12,few,TRBJ2-3,AMRRQGRTDTQY
TRBV4-3,12,NA,TRBJ1-1,ASSQIAGGPEAF
TRBV5-4,15,few,TRBJ2-2,ASSPPRRGGAPGELF
TRBV20-1,13,NA,TRBJ1-4,SASAARGANEKLF
TRBV6-5,16,many,TRBJ2-3,ASSWGGGGSPTADTQY
TRBV15,13,many,TRBJ1-5,ATSTLDGINQPQH
TRBV5-1,13,NA,TRBJ2-7,ASSESGGRSYEQY
TRBV5-1,11,many,TRBJ1-1,ASSPGGYTEAF
TRBV6-6,14,NA,TRBJ1-6,ASSPQIDRRNSPLH
TRBV10-3,11,few,TRBJ2-1,AISGQGLNEQF
TRBV7-9,12,few,TRBJ1-3,ASITTGTGNTIY
TRBV6-5,12,few,TRBJ2-3,ASSIRTEADTQY
TRBV6-5,13,NA,TRBJ2-6,ASSYSVAGANVLT
TRBV28,13,NA,TRBJ2-6,ASGSTGVGANVLT
TRBV5-1,9,NA,TRBJ1-2,ASRADYGYT
TRBV28,13,NA,TRBJ1-1,ASKKGTSLNTEAF
TRBV11-2,13,few,TRBJ2-3,ASSFPLRGTDTQY
TRBV5-1,13,few,TRBJ1-6,ASSFLDTNNSPLH
TRBV18,13,NA,TRBJ2-7,ASSPSGGASYEQY
TRBV9,11,few,TRBJ1-6,ASSYRVNSPLH
TRBV6-6,12,NA,TRBJ2-1,ASSYHDRVYEQF
TRBV7-9,12,few,TRBJ2-3,ASSRTSGGYTQY
TRBV4-3,13,NA,TRBJ1-2,ASSRGQGALYGYT
TRBV5-5,13,many,TRBJ1-1,ASSLGPTENTEAF
TRBV29-1,12,few,TRBJ2-6,SVTPGQGANVLT